A selection of T cell receptor beta chains follows, all from one sample in a study of cytomegalovirus exposure and HLA in healthy donors. TCRdb's copy holds only in-frame clones and misses some; the assay was immunoSEQ multiplex PCR. The table lists some 120,000 clones, about 91% of them singletons, with about 1% in the top ten. The sequencing input was PBMCs. The receptors originated from a woman younger than 35 in good health and CMV-seronegative. The CDR3 runs from the conserved cysteine through the conserved F or W. D genes are given only for firm matches. Not every row has a clone size; where given, it reads once, few, many or a size class.

-	16	TRBV7-9	-	TRBJ2-1	CASSLVVEGEYNEQFF	TGTGCCAGCAGCTTAGTTGTGGAGGGAGAATACAATGAGCAGTTCTTC
-	14	TRBV5-1	-	TRBJ1-1	CASSVVPGATEAFF	TGCGCCAGCAGCGTTGTCCCGGGAGCCACTGAAGCTTTCTTT
-	13	TRBV6-5	-	TRBJ1-3	CASSYSAGNTIYF	TGTGCCAGCAGTTATAGTGCTGGAAACACCATATATTTT
-	15	TRBV27	-	TRBJ1-6	CASSSRSSYNSPLHF	TGTGCCAGCAGTTCTAGGAGCTCCTATAATTCACCCCTCCACTTT
once	13	TRBV5-1	-	TRBJ1-2	CASSLGGGSGYTF	TGCGCCAGCAGCTTGGGAGGAGGAAGTGGCTACACCTTC
once	12	TRBV5-1	TRBD2	TRBJ2-7	CATATSGSPLYF	TGCGCCACCGCGACTAGCGGGAGCCCCTTGTACTTC
-	14	TRBV7-2	-	TRBJ1-2	CASSNDGANYGYTF	TGTGCCAGCAGTAATGACGGAGCTAACTATGGCTACACCTTC
-	11	TRBV29-1	-	TRBJ2-7	CSASVAYEQYF	TGCAGCGCTTCGGTAGCCTACGAGCAGTACTTC
-	15	TRBV19	-	TRBJ1-5	CASRAYSLSNQPQHF	TGTGCCAGTAGGGCGTACAGCCTTAGCAATCAGCCCCAGCATTTT
-	18	TRBV9	-	TRBJ2-2	CASSVDPDSLKDTGELFF	TGTGCCAGCAGCGTAGACCCGGACTCCCTAAAAGACACCGGGGAGCTGTTTTTT
-	14	TRBV11-2	TRBD1	TRBJ2-2	CASRWDRQTGELFF	TGTGCCAGCAGATGGGACAGACAGACCGGGGAGCTGTTTTTT
-	13	TRBV6-1	TRBD1	TRBJ1-1	CASSRPQGAWAFF	TGTGCCAGCAGTCGCCCACAGGGGGCATGGGCTTTCTTT
-	16	TRBV4-2	-	TRBJ2-3	CASSFLSPFGPDTQYF	TGTGCCAGCAGCTTCCTTTCTCCCTTCGGTCCAGATACGCAGTATTTT
-	15	TRBV28	TRBD2	TRBJ2-5	CASSLQRGYQETQYF	TGTGCCAGCAGTTTACAGCGGGGGTACCAAGAGACCCAGTACTTC
-	15	TRBV2	TRBD1	TRBJ1-5	CASRGGLESNQPQHF	TGTGCCAGCAGAGGGGGCCTCGAAAGCAATCAGCCCCAGCATTTT
-	12	TRBV13	TRBD1	TRBJ1-1	CASSYQQGLVDF	TGTGCCAGCAGCTATCAACAGGGGTTGGTTGACTTT
-	15	TRBV28	TRBD1	TRBJ1-2	CASSTTRQGAGGYTF	TGTGCCAGCAGTACAACTCGACAGGGTGCGGGTGGCTACACCTTC
once	18	TRBV18	-	TRBJ1-1	CASSPVERLGLANTEAFF	TGTGCCAGCTCACCAGTAGAGAGGTTGGGGCTTGCCAACACTGAAGCTTTCTTT
-	14	TRBV5-4	TRBD1	TRBJ2-3	CASSGDRGGDTQYF	TGTGCCAGCAGCGGGGACAGGGGGGGAGATACGCAGTATTTT
once	15	TRBV11-2	-	TRBJ2-7	CASSLRAGKTYEQYF	TGTGCCAGCAGCTTGCGGGCGGGGAAAACCTACGAGCAGTACTTC
-	15	TRBV5-1	-	TRBJ2-3	CASSLGAGQTDTQYF	TGCGCCAGCAGCTTGGGAGCTGGACAGACAGATACGCAGTATTTT
-	14	TRBV2	TRBD1	TRBJ1-1	CASSNRGLNTEAFF	TGTGCCAGCTCTAACAGGGGATTGAACACTGAAGCTTTCTTT
many	14	TRBV6-4	TRBD2	TRBJ2-1	CASSSSSGENEQFF	TGTGCCAGCAGTTCATCTAGCGGGGAAAATGAGCAGTTCTTC
-	14	TRBV10-1	-	TRBJ1-4	CASSPHQASEKLFF	TGCGCCAGCAGTCCCCATCAAGCATCGGAAAAACTGTTTTTT